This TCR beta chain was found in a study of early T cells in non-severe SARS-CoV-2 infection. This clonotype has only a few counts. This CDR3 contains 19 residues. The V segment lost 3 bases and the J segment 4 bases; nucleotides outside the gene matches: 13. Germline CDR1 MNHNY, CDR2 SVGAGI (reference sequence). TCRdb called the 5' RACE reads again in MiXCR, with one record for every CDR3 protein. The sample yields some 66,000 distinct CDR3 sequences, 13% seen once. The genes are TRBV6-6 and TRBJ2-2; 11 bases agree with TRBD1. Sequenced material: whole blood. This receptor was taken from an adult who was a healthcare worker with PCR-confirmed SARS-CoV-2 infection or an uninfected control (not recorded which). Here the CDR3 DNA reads TGTGCCAGCAGTTATTTCCCTCCGGGACAGGGGGTTGGCACCGGGGAGCTGTTTTTT. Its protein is CASSYFPPGQGVGTGELFF.